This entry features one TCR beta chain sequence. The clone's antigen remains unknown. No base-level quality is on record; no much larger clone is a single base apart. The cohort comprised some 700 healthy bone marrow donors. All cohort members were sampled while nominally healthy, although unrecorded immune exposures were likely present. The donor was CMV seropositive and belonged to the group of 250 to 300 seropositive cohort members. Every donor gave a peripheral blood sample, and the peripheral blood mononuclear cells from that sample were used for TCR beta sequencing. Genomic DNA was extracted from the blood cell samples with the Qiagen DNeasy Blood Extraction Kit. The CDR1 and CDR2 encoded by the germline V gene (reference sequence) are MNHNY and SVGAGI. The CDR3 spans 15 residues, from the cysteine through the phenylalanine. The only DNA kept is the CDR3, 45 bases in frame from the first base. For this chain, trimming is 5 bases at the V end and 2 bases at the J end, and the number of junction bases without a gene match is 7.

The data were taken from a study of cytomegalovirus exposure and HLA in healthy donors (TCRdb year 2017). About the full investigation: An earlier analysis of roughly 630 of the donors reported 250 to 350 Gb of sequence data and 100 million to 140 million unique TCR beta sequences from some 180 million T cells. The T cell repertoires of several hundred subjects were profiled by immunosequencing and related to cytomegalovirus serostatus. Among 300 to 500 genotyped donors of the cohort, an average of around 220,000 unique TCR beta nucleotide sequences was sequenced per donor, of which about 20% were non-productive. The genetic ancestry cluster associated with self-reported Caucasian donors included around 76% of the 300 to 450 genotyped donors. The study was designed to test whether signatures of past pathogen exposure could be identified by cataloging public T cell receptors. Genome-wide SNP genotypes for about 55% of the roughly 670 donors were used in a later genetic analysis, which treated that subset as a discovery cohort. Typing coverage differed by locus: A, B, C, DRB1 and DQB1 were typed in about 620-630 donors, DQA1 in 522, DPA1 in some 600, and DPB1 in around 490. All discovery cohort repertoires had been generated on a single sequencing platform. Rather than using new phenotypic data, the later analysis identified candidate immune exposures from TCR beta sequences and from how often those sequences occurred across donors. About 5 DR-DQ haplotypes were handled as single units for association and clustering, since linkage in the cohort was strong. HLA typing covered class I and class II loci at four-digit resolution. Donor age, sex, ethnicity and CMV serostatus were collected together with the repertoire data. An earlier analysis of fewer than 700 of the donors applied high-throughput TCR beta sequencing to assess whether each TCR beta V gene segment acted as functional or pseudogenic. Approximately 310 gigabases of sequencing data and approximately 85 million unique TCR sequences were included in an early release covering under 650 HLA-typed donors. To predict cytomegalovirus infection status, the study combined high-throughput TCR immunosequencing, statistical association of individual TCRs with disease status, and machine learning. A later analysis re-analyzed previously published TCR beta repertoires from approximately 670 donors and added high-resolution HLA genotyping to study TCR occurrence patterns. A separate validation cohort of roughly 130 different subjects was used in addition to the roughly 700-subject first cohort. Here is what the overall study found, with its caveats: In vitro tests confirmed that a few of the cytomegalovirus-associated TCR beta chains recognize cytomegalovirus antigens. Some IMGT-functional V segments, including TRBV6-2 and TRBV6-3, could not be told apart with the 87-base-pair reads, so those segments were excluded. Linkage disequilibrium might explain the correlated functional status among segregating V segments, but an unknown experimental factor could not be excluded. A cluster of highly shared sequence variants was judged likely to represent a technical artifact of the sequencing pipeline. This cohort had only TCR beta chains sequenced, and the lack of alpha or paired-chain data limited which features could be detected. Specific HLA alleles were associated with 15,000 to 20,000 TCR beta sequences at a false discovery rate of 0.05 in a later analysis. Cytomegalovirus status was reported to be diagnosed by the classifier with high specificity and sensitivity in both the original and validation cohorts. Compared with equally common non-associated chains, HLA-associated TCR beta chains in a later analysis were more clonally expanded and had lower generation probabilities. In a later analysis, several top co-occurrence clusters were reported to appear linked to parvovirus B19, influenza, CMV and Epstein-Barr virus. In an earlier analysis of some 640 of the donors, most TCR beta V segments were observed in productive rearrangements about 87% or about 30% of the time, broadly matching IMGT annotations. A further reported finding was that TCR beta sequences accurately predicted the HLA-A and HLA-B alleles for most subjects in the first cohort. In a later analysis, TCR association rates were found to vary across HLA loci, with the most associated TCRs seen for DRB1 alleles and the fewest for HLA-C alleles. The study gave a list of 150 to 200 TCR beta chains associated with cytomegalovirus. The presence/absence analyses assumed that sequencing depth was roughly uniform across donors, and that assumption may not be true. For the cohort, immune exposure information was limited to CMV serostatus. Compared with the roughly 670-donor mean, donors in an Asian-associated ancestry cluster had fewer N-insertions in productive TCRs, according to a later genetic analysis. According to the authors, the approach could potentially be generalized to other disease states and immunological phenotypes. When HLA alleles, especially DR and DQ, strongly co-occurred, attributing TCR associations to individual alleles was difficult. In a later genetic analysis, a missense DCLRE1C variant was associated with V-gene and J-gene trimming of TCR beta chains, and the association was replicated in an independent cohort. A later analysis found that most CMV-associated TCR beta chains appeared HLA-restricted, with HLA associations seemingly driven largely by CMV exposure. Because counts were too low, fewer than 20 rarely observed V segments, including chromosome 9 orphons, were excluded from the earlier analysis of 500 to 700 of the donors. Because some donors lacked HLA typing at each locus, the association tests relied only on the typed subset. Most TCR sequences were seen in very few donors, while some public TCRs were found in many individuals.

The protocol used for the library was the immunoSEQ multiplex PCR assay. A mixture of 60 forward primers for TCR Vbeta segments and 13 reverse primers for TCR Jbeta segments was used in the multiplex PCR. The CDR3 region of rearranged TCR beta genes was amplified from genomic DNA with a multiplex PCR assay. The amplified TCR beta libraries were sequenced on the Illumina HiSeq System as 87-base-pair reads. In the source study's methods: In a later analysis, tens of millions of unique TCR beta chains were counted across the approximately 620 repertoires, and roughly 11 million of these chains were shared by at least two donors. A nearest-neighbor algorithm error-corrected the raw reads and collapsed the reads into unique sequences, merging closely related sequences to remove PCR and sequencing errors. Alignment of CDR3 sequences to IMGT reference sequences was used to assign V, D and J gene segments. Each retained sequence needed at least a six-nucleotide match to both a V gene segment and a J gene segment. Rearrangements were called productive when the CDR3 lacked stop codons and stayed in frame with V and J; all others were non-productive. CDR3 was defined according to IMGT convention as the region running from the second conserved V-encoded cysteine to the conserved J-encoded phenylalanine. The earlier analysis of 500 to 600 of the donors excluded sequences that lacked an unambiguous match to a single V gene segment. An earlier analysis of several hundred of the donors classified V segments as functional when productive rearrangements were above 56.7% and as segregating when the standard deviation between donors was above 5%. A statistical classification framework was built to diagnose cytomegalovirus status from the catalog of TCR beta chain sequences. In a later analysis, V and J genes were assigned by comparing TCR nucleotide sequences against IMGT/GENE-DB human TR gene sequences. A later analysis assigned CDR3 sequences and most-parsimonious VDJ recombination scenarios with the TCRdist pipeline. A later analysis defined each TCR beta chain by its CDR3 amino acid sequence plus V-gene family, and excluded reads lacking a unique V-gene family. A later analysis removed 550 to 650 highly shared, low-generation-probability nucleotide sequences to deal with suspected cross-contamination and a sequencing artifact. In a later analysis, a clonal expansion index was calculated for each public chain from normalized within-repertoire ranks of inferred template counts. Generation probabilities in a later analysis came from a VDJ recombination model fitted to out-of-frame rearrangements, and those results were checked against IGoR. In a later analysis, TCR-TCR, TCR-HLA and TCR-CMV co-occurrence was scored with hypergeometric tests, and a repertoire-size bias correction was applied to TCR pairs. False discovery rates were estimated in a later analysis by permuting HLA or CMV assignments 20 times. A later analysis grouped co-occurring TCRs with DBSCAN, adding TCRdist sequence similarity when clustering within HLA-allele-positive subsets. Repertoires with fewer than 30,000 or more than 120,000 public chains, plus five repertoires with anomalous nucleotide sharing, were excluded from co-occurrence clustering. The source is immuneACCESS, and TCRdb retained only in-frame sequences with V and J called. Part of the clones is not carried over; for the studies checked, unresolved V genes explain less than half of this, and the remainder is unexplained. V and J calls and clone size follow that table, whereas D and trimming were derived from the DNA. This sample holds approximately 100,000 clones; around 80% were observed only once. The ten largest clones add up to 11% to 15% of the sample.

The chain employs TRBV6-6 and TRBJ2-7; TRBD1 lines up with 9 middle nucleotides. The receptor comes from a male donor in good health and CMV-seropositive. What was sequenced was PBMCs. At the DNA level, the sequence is TGTGCCAGCAGTCCGTCAGGGACAGGGCCCTACGAGCAGTACTTC. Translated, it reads CASSPSGTGPYEQYF.